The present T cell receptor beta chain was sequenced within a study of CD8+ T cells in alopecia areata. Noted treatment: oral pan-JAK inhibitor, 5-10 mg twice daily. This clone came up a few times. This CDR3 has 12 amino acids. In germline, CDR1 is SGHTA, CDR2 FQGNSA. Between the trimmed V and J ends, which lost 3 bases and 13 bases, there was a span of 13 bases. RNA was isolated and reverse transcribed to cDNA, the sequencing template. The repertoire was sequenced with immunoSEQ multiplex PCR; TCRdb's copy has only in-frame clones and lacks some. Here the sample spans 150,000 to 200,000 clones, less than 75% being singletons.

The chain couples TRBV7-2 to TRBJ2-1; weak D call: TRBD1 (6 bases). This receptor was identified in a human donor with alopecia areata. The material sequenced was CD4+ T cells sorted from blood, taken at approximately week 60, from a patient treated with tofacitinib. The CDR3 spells CASSLGTPAQFF. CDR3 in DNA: TGTGCCAGCAGCTTGGGGACACCCGCACAGTTCTTC. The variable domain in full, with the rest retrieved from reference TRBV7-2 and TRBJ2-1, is GAGVSQSPSNKVTEKGKDVELRCDPISGHTALYWYRQSLGQGLEFLIYFQGNSAPDKSGLPSDRFSAERTGGSVSTLTIQRTQQEDSAVYLCASSLGTPAQFFGPGTRLTVL.